These 22 T cell receptor beta chains came from one sample sequenced in a study of Ad26.COV2.S vaccination and SARS-CoV-2 variants. Documented treatment: some 20 received Ad26.COV2.S at low or high dose, single or two shots; about five received placebo; per-sample allocation not given. Each sample was drawn 63 days after the first injection (of vaccine or placebo). This table comes from immunoSEQ multiplex PCR, and its TCRdb copy is limited to in-frame clones, with some not included. This sample has roughly 320,000 clones, with 86% found just once. This specimen was peripheral blood, taken in a trial of Ad26.COV2.S vaccine versus placebo. The receptor source for this set is a person aged 18-65 years who received the Ad26.COV2.S COVID-19 vaccine or a placebo.

The rearrangement uses TRBV5-6 and TRBJ1-2; weak D call: TRBD1 (6 bases). Germline CDR1 reads SGHDT; CDR2 reads YYEEEE. There are 16 residues in the CDR3. Trimming took off 3 bases at V and 4 bases at J, with 19 bases between the two ends. CDR3 nucleotide sequence: TGTGCCAGCAGCTCGGGACGGAGTGGGGGGGCCTATGGCTACACCTTC. It is translated as CASSSGRSGGAYGYTF.

This chain uses TRBV23-1 with TRBJ2-7, with a possible D match to TRBD2 (5 bases). TRBV23-1 falls under the ORF class, with uncertain function. This CDR3 is 15 amino acids long. Trimming pared 0 bases from V and 4 bases from J, leaving 13 bases between. The DNA for the CDR3 is TGCGCCAGCAGTCAATCATCCGGGGAGCGGTACGAGCAGTACTTC. It translates to CASSQSSGERYEQYF.

The CDR3 coding sequence is TGTGCCAGCTCACCGATTGGGGGTCGACAGCAGAACACTGAAGCTTTCTTT. Protein product: CASSPIGGRQQNTEAFF. The rearrangement uses TRBV18 and TRBJ1-1; the D gene is possibly TRBD1 (5 bases). The ends were cut back, 3 bases at V and 1 base at J, with 18 bases in the middle. The CDR3 loop spans 17 amino acids. The germline V gene encodes CDR1 KGHSH and CDR2 LQKENI. The entire variable domain, with the rest obtained from reference TRBV18 and TRBJ1-1, is as follows: NAGVMQNPRHLVRRRGQEARLRCSPMKGHSHVYWYRQLPEEGLKFMVYLQKENIIDESGMPKERFSAEFPKEGPSILRIQQVVRGDSAAYFCASSPIGGRQQNTEAFFGQGTRLTVV.

This rearrangement joins TRBV21-1 to TRBJ1-1. TRBV21-1 is given as a pseudogene. The CDR3 has 15 amino acids. CDR3 DNA: TGTGCCAGCAGCAACTTCCCGCAGGGAGACACTGAAGCTTTCTTT. As protein: CASSNFPQGDTEAFF.

In this sample, this clone turned up a few times. V gene TRBV5-1 combines with J gene TRBJ2-3, with TRBD2 identical over 10 bases. Germline assignment: CDR1 SGHRS and CDR2 YFSETQ. V was pared by 4 bases and J by 5 bases, with 13 bases of the junction left unmatched. CDR3 length equals 17 residues. CDR3 amino acids: CASSPLVASGGEDTQYF. The CDR3 DNA follows: TGCGCCAGCAGCCCCCTGGTGGCTAGCGGGGGTGAAGATACGCAGTATTTT.

The CDR3 sequence: CASSIFRGGLYEQFF. The CDR3, as DNA: TGTGCCAGTAGTATTTTTCGGGGGGGCCTCTATGAGCAGTTCTTC. The rearrangement links TRBV19 to TRBJ2-1; 8 bases agree with TRBD2. The V gene end was trimmed by 3 bases and the J gene end by 8 bases; junction bases not matched to a gene: 9. Germline assignment: CDR1 LNHDA and CDR2 SQIVND (reference sequence). The CDR3 consists of 15 residues.

The chain has TRBV4-3 and TRBJ2-3; perhaps D is TRBD1 or TRBD2 (5 bases each). Germline lookup yields CDR1 LGHNA and CDR2 YSLEER. V lost 4 bases to trimming and J lost 4 bases, with 24 bases between them. This CDR3 contains 18 residues. The DNA of the CDR3 is TGCGCCAGCAGCCCCGGGCATTTTGCGGGTGGGACCCCAGATACGCAGTATTTT. Its protein is CASSPGHFAGGTPDTQYF.

The chain couples TRBV5-4 to TRBJ2-7; the match to TRBD2 covers 16 bases. The CDR3 runs 16 residues. The germline V gene has CDR1 SGHNT and CDR2 YYREEE (reference sequence). V was pared by 3 bases and J by 4 bases, with 4 bases of the junction left unmatched. The CDR3 coding sequence is TGTGCCAGCAGCTCGGGACTAGCGGGGGGGCGGTACGAGCAGTACTTC. It codes for CASSSGLAGGRYEQYF.

The CDR3 here is CASSPDDRALQYEQYF. DNA of the CDR3: TGCGCCAGCAGCCCTGACGACAGGGCCCTTCAGTACGAGCAGTACTTC. V and J are TRBV5-1 and TRBJ2-7; 7 nucleotides agree with TRBD1. Germline trimming cut 4 bases from V and 4 bases from J; bases unmatched to any gene: 14. The CDR3 totals 16 residues. Germline values: CDR1 SGHRS, CDR2 YFSETQ.

The chain joins TRBV5-1 to TRBJ2-5, with TRBD1 identical over 8 bases. The V segment lost 4 bases and the J segment 3 bases; nucleotides outside the gene matches: 5. Germline-derived CDR1 and CDR2 are SGHRS and YFSETQ. This CDR3 is 14 amino acids long. In DNA, the CDR3 is TGCGCCAGCAGCGTGCAGGGGGCAGAAGAGACCCAGTACTTC. It specifies CASSVQGAEETQYF.

CDR3 region: CAWSVRWASGDDYNEQFF. CDR3 in DNA: TGTGCCTGGAGTGTGAGGTGGGCTAGCGGGGATGACTACAATGAGCAGTTCTTC. The chain couples TRBV30 to TRBJ2-1, with TRBD2 identical over 9 bases. The CDR3 totals 18 residues. J was trimmed by 3 bases and V by 0 bases; bases with no gene match: 12. The germline gives CDR1 GTSNPN, CDR2 SVGIG (reference sequence).

The V and J genes are TRBV12-3 or TRBV12-4 and TRBJ2-5; a possible D gene is TRBD2 (5 bases). V was pared by 6 bases and J by 2 bases, with 10 bases between. The length of the CDR3 is 13 residues. This CDR3 reads CASRDGNQETQYF. The CDR3 DNA follows: TGTGCCAGCAGGGACGGGAATCAAGAGACCCAGTACTTC.

The J gene is TRBJ1-1, the V gene TRBV6-5; no firm D call. The CDR3 runs to 11 residues. Trimming took 7 bases from V and 5 from J, leaving 8 bases between them. Germline assignment: CDR1 MNHEY and CDR2 SVGAGI. CDR3 residues: CASILQTEAFF. CDR3 nucleotide sequence: TGTGCCAGCATTTTACAGACTGAAGCTTTCTTT.

The rearrangement uses TRBV7-8 and TRBJ2-2, with a possible D match to TRBD1 (5 bases). The germline V gene has CDR1 SGHVS and CDR2 FQNEAQ. Trimming removed 2 bases from V and 0 bases from J, with 13 bases in between. CDR3 length: 17 amino acids. DNA for the CDR3: TGTGCCAGCAGCTTAAGGGGCCCAACTTCGAACACCGGGGAGCTGTTTTTT. Translation: CASSLRGPTSNTGELFF.

The J gene is TRBJ2-5, the V gene TRBV7-2; the D is unclear. This CDR3 spans 14 amino acids. Between the trimmed V and J ends, which lost 1 base and 3 bases, there was a span of 9 bases. The germline V gene has CDR1 SGHTA and CDR2 FQGNSA. CDR3 sequence (DNA): TGTGCCAGCAGCTTAGTGTGGACGGAAGAGACCCAGTACTTC. This encodes CASSLVWTEETQYF. The full variable domain, rest sourced from reference TRBV7-2 and TRBJ2-5, is GAGVSQSPSNKVTEKGKDVELRCDPISGHTALYWYRQSLGQGLEFLIYFQGNSAPDKSGLPSDRFSAERTGGSVSTLTIQRTQQEDSAVYLCASSLVWTEETQYFGPGTRLLVL.

This clone was picked up one time. The chain couples TRBV27 to TRBJ2-7; D is unclear. Germline CDR1 reads MNHEY; CDR2 reads SMNVEV (reference sequence). V was cut by 5 bases and J by 5 bases, with 16 bases left in between. CDR3 size: 14 residues. The DNA for the CDR3 is TGTGCCAGCAGTCCGACCTTCCCGATACACGAGCAGTACTTC. Amino acids: CASSPTFPIHEQYF.

The chain links TRBV5-1 to TRBJ2-3; D not resolved. Trimming stripped 4 bases from V and 3 bases from J, with 15 bases between. CDR1 is SGHRS and CDR2 is YFSETQ in the germline V gene. CDR3 length: 15 residues. The CDR3 loop reads CASSPKLGPTDTQYF. The CDR3, as DNA: TGCGCCAGCAGCCCAAAGTTGGGCCCAACAGATACGCAGTATTTT. The whole variable domain, remainder taken from reference TRBV5-1 and TRBJ2-3, is KAGVTQTPRYLIKTRGQQVTLSCSPISGHRSVSWYQQTPGQGLQFLFEYFSETQRNKGNFPGRFSGRQFSNSRSEMNVSTLELGDSALYLCASSPKLGPTDTQYFGPGTRLTVL.

The chain joins TRBV2 to TRBJ1-1; 7 bases agree with TRBD1. Trimming removed 8 bases from V and 1 base from J; junction bases left unmatched: 10. This CDR3 is built from 15 residues. CDR1 and CDR2 (germline): SNHLY, FYNNEI. CDR3 nucleotides: TGTGCCAGCTGTCGACAGGGACCGACGAACACTGAAGCTTTCTTT. This sequence encodes CASCRQGPTNTEAFF.

This rearrangement joins TRBV7-9 to TRBJ2-7; no clear D. V lost 0 bases and J lost 3, with 12 bases in between. Per the germline V gene, CDR1 is SEHNR and CDR2 is FQNEAQ (reference sequence). The CDR3 extends over 15 amino acids. CDR3 loop: CASSLAPRPVYEQYF. Here the CDR3 DNA reads TGTGCCAGCAGCTTAGCGCCTAGGCCGGTCTACGAGCAGTACTTC.

The chain has TRBV7-9 and TRBJ2-5; TRBD2 might be the D (7 bases). The CDR3 spans 15 residues. Germline loops: CDR1 SEHNR, CDR2 FQNEAQ (reference sequence). V dropped 6 bases and J dropped 2 bases, with 16 bases sitting between them. CDR3 amino acids: CASRSGRGPQETQYF. The CDR3, as DNA: TGTGCCAGCAGGTCCGGGCGGGGGCCACAAGAGACCCAGTACTTC.

CDR3 residues: CASSFRQGNTGELFF. CDR3 in DNA: TGTGCCAGCAGCTTTCGACAGGGGAACACCGGGGAGCTGTTTTTT. The chain uses TRBV3-1 (or the pseudogene TRBV3-2) and TRBJ2-2; 7 bases agree with TRBD1. CDR1 and CDR2 (germline): LGHDT, YNNKEL (reference sequence). The CDR3 is made up of 15 amino acids. Trimming cost V 5 bases and J 1 base; bases outside gene matches: 4.

This rearrangement joins TRBV21-1 to TRBJ2-2; TRBD1 is the table's D call and was not checked against the DNA. TRBV21-1 is labeled a pseudogene. This CDR3 is 16 amino acids long. The CDR3 protein is CASSLVTDSQTGELFF. In DNA form, the CDR3 reads TGTGCCAGCAGCCTCGTGACGGACAGCCAAACCGGGGAGCTGTTTTTT.